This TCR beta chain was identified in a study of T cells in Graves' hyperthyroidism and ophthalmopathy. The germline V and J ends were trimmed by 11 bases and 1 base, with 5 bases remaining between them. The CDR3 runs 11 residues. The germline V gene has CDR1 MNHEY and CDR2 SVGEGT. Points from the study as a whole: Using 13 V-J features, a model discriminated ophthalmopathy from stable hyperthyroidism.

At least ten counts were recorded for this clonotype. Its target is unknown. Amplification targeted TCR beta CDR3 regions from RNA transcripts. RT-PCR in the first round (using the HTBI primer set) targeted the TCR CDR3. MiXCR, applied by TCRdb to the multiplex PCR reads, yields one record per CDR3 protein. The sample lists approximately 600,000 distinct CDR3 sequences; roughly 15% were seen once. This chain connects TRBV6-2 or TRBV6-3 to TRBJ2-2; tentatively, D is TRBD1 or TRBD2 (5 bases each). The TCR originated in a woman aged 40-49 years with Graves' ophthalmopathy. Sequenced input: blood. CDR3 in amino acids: CAGGNTGELFF. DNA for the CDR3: TGTGCCGGGGGGAACACCGGGGAGCTGTTTTTT.